This T cell receptor (beta chain) was retrieved from a study of blood T cell repertoires in COVID-19. On the study more broadly: Samples came from the United States, Italy and Spain, spanning acute and convalescent COVID-19. Sources were T cells, B-cell-depleted T cells, or PBMCs; the material itself was cDNA or gDNA.

Per the original data handling: How many nucleated cells were present was estimated from reference gene primer amplification. This table comes from immunoSEQ multiplex PCR, and its TCRdb copy is limited to in-frame clones, with some not included. The DNA was the basis for D and trimming; V, J and clone size are from that table. The sample consists of more than 150,000 clones, more than 85% of them appearing once. CDR1 and CDR2 from the germline V gene are MNHNY and SVGAGI (reference sequence). V was cut by 2 bases and J by 8 bases, with 12 bases left in between. The CDR3 loop spans 13 amino acids. The clonotype comes from a man between 18 and 35 years old with acute or convalescent COVID-19. The sequenced material came from peripheral blood. The chain links TRBV6-6 to TRBJ1-2; weak D call: TRBD1 (5 bases). The CDR3 is CASSYDGADGYTF. CDR3 in DNA: TGTGCCAGCAGTTACGATGGGGCCGACGGCTACACCTTC.